The rows below give T cell receptor beta chains drawn from one sample of a study of cytomegalovirus exposure and HLA in healthy donors. Assay: immunoSEQ multiplex PCR; the TCRdb copy retains only in-frame clones and omits some. Of fewer than 250,000 clones listed, more than 80% are singletons. The source material was PBMCs. Every receptor here comes from a man aged 30 to 39 in good health and CMV-seronegative. Both conserved end residues are part of each CDR3. A D gene is named only where the DNA matches it firmly. Some rows mark clone size as missing; the rest say once, few, many or name a class of expanded clone.

D: TRBD1; V: TRBV7-3; J: TRBJ2-3; size: -; CDR3: CASSLEQGAIDTQYF; DNA: TGTGCCAGCAGCTTGGAACAGGGGGCAATAGATACGCAGTATTTT
D: -; V: TRBV28; J: TRBJ1-5; size: -; CDR3: CASSYWRGQPQHF; DNA: TGTGCCAGCAGCTACTGGAGGGGACAGCCCCAGCATTTT
D: -; V: TRBV2; J: TRBJ2-1; size: -; CDR3: CASSQGRWEYGPYNEQFF; DNA: TGTGCCAGCAGTCAGGGCCGCTGGGAATACGGTCCCTACAATGAGCAGTTCTTC
D: TRBD2; V: TRBV5-4; J: TRBJ2-7; size: -; CDR3: CASSLAGGARSYEQYF; DNA: TGTGCCAGCAGCTTGGCGGGGGGGGCCCGCTCCTACGAGCAGTACTTC
D: -; V: TRBV19; J: TRBJ2-7; size: once; CDR3: CASRATGQNEQYF; DNA: TGTGCCAGTAGGGCGACAGGCCAAAACGAGCAGTACTTC
D: TRBD2; V: TRBV5-1; J: TRBJ2-2; size: -; CDR3: CASSLLALSGELFF; DNA: TGCGCCAGCAGCTTACTAGCGTTATCCGGGGAGCTGTTTTTT
D: TRBD1; V: TRBV6-1; J: TRBJ1-6; size: -; CDR3: CASSVAGQGYSPLHF; DNA: TGTGCCAGCAGTGTGGCGGGACAGGGGTATTCACCCCTCCACTTT
D: -; V: TRBV7-9; J: TRBJ2-1; size: once; CDR3: CASSFLSSYNEQFF; DNA: TGTGCCAGCAGCTTCCTGAGCTCCTACAATGAGCAGTTCTTC
D: TRBD1; V: TRBV7-6; J: TRBJ2-7; size: -; CDR3: CASSPGQVLPYEQYF; DNA: TGTGCCAGCAGCCCAGGACAGGTTCTGCCCTACGAGCAGTACTTC
D: -; V: TRBV4-1; J: TRBJ2-5; size: -; CDR3: CASSQGEGGRETQYF; DNA: TGCGCCAGCAGCCAAGGGGAGGGGGGCCGGGAGACCCAGTACTTC
D: -; V: TRBV11-3; J: TRBJ2-7; size: -; CDR3: CASSLGSSYEQYF; DNA: TGTGCCAGCAGCTTAGGCAGTTCCTACGAGCAGTACTTC
D: -; V: TRBV11-3; J: TRBJ2-7; size: -; CDR3: CASSLQQGHEQYF; DNA: TGTGCCAGCAGCCTACAGCAGGGGCACGAGCAGTACTTC
D: -; V: TRBV6-5; J: TRBJ2-1; size: -; CDR3: CASSYGGGSYNEQFF; DNA: TGTGCCAGCAGTTACGGGGGAGGATCCTACAATGAGCAGTTCTTC
D: -; V: TRBV27; J: TRBJ1-2; size: -; CDR3: CASSRPGQGSYTF; DNA: TGTGCCAGCAGTCGACCCGGCCAGGGAAGCTACACCTTC
D: TRBD1; V: TRBV7-9; J: TRBJ2-5; size: -; CDR3: CASSPRTGMETQYF; DNA: TGTGCCAGCAGCCCCAGGACAGGGATGGAGACCCAGTACTTC
D: -; V: TRBV5-6; J: TRBJ1-1; size: few; CDR3: CASSLAHTGSEAFF; DNA: TGTGCCAGCAGCTTGGCGCACACAGGATCTGAAGCTTTCTTT
D: TRBD1; V: TRBV6-5; J: TRBJ2-7; size: -; CDR3: CASSYGQGDSYEQYF; DNA: TGTGCCAGCAGTTACGGACAGGGGGATAGCTACGAGCAGTACTTC
D: -; V: TRBV6-5; J: TRBJ2-1; size: -; CDR3: CASRDGGPKADEQFF; DNA: TGTGCCAGCAGGGACGGGGGGCCGAAGGCCGATGAGCAGTTCTTC
D: -; V: TRBV6-5; J: TRBJ2-6; size: -; CDR3: CASSFVWANVLTF; DNA: TGTGCCAGCAGCTTCGTTTGGGCCAACGTCCTGACTTTC
D: -; V: TRBV19; J: TRBJ2-5; size: -; CDR3: CASSMEASGPGVTQYF; DNA: TGTGCCAGTAGTATGGAAGCGTCAGGGCCGGGGGTGACCCAGTACTTC
D: TRBD1; V: TRBV28; J: TRBJ1-2; size: -; CDR3: CASSMNTGDNGYTF; DNA: TGTGCCAGCAGTATGAACACAGGGGATAATGGCTACACCTTC
D: -; V: TRBV4-1; J: TRBJ2-1; size: once; CDR3: CASSQDGDDEQFF; DNA: TGCGCCAGCAGCCAAGATGGAGACGATGAGCAGTTCTTC
D: -; V: TRBV5-1; J: TRBJ1-1; size: once; CDR3: CASSLSNFGGTEAFF; DNA: TGCGCCAGCAGCTTGAGTAATTTTGGGGGGACTGAAGCTTTCTTT
D: TRBD1; V: TRBV4-1; J: TRBJ2-7; size: few; CDR3: CASSPQQGTSTYEQYF; DNA: TGCGCCAGCAGCCCGCAACAGGGGACCTCGACCTACGAGCAGTACTTC
D: TRBD2; V: TRBV10-2; J: TRBJ2-3; size: -; CDR3: CASSEIAGETDTQYF; DNA: TGCGCCAGCAGTGAGATTGCGGGGGAAACAGATACGCAGTATTTT
D: -; V: TRBV11-2; J: TRBJ2-3; size: -; CDR3: CASSPQVGAGADTDTQYF; DNA: TGTGCCAGCAGTCCACAAGTTGGGGCGGGGGCCGACACAGATACGCAGTATTTT
D: -; V: TRBV7-2; J: TRBJ1-1; size: -; CDR3: CASSPLEQLLREAFF; DNA: TGTGCCAGCAGCCCCCTAGAGCAGTTGCTAAGAGAAGCTTTCTTT
D: -; V: TRBV19; J: TRBJ2-6; size: few; CDR3: CASSSREGTVSGANVLTF; DNA: TGTGCCAGTAGTTCCCGGGAAGGGACTGTCTCTGGGGCCAACGTCCTGACTTTC
D: -; V: TRBV7-8; J: TRBJ2-7; size: -; CDR3: CASSLAQGAEQYF; DNA: TGTGCCAGCAGCTTAGCGCAAGGGGCCGAGCAGTACTTC
D: TRBD1; V: TRBV15; J: TRBJ2-7; size: -; CDR3: CATSFAQGARVQQYF; DNA: TGTGCCACCAGCTTCGCGCAGGGGGCCCGGGTCCAGCAGTACTTC
D: -; V: TRBV10-3; J: TRBJ1-1; size: once; CDR3: CAISSPGNTEAFF; DNA: TGTGCCATCAGTAGCCCAGGGAACACTGAAGCTTTCTTT
D: -; V: TRBV19; J: TRBJ1-5; size: -; CDR3: CASSTGQGQPQHF; DNA: TGTGCCAGTAGCACAGGGCAAGGTCAGCCCCAGCATTTT
D: TRBD1; V: TRBV27; J: TRBJ2-7; size: once; CDR3: CASSPGTGGKYEQYF; DNA: TGTGCCAGCAGTCCCGGGACAGGGGGCAAATACGAGCAGTACTTC
D: -; V: TRBV4-3; J: TRBJ1-3; size: -; CDR3: CASSQIGQSGNTIYF; DNA: TGCGCCAGCAGCCAAATTGGACAGTCGGGAAACACCATATATTTT
D: TRBD2; V: TRBV5-1; J: TRBJ2-2; size: -; CDR3: CASSLARSGGYTGELFF; DNA: TGCGCCAGCAGCTTGGCCCGGAGCGGGGGGTACACCGGGGAGCTGTTTTTT
D: -; V: TRBV12-5; J: TRBJ2-5; size: -; CDR3: CASAQRGPEETQYF; DNA: TGTGCTAGTGCCCAAAGAGGGCCTGAGGAGACCCAGTACTTC
D: TRBD2; V: TRBV2; J: TRBJ2-5; size: -; CDR3: CASTLAVSTQYF; DNA: TGTGCCAGCACTCTAGCGGTATCGACCCAGTACTTC
D: TRBD1; V: TRBV27; J: TRBJ2-1; size: -; CDR3: CASSLGGTGVVGESGQFF; DNA: TGTGCCAGCAGTTTAGGGGGGACAGGGGTTGTAGGAGAGAGCGGGCAGTTCTTC
D: TRBD1; V: TRBV7-9; J: TRBJ1-4; size: -; CDR3: CASRPGTGNGKLFF; DNA: TGTGCCAGCAGACCCGGGACAGGGAACGGAAAACTGTTTTTT
D: TRBD2; V: TRBV29-1; J: TRBJ2-2; size: -; CDR3: CSVESTRGLNTGELFF; DNA: TGCAGCGTTGAAAGTACGCGGGGGTTGAACACCGGGGAGCTGTTTTTT
D: -; V: TRBV27; J: TRBJ1-1; size: -; CDR3: CASRPRPLTWVDTEAFF; DNA: TGTGCCAGCAGGCCCCGACCCCTGACATGGGTGGACACTGAAGCTTTCTTT
D: -; V: TRBV27; J: TRBJ1-1; size: -; CDR3: CASSLSRDHEVFF; DNA: TGTGCCAGCAGTTTATCACGGGATCATGAGGTTTTCTTT
D: TRBD1; V: TRBV28; J: TRBJ1-2; size: -; CDR3: CASSFRGRGGYTF; DNA: TGTGCCAGCAGTTTCAGGGGGCGAGGTGGCTACACCTTC
D: -; V: TRBV9; J: TRBJ1-4; size: -; CDR3: CASSGTGTTNEKLFF; DNA: TGTGCCAGCAGCGGTACCGGGACAACTAATGAAAAACTGTTTTTT
D: -; V: TRBV10-3; J: TRBJ1-2; size: -; CDR3: CAISVFREASPPGYTF; DNA: TGTGCCATCAGTGTCTTCAGGGAAGCCTCACCCCCGGGCTACACCTTC
D: -; V: TRBV19; J: TRBJ2-2; size: -; CDR3: CASSRETGELFF; DNA: TGTGCCAGTAGTAGGGAGACCGGGGAGCTGTTTTTT
D: -; V: TRBV7-8; J: TRBJ1-1; size: -; CDR3: CASTLGRSLGAPNTEAFF; DNA: TGTGCCAGTACTTTAGGTAGGTCCTTAGGGGCACCGAACACTGAAGCTTTCTTT
D: -; V: TRBV7-9; J: TRBJ1-6; size: -; CDR3: CASSWGGAPNSPLHF; DNA: TGTGCCAGCAGCTGGGGGGGGGCACCTAATTCACCCCTCCACTTT
D: TRBD1; V: TRBV28; J: TRBJ2-7; size: once; CDR3: CASSLTGTGGEQYF; DNA: TGTGCCAGCAGTTTAACGGGGACAGGGGGCGAGCAGTACTTC
D: -; V: TRBV6-1; J: TRBJ1-1; size: -; CDR3: CASFHRFTEAFF; DNA: TGTGCCAGTTTCCACAGGTTCACTGAAGCTTTCTTT
D: -; V: TRBV4-2; J: TRBJ1-2; size: -; CDR3: CASSQDEARDYGYTF; DNA: TGTGCCAGCAGCCAAGACGAGGCCAGGGACTATGGCTACACCTTC
D: -; V: TRBV9; J: TRBJ2-7; size: -; CDR3: CASSVAWDSSSYEQYF; DNA: TGTGCCAGCAGCGTAGCTTGGGACTCGAGCTCCTACGAGCAGTACTTC
D: TRBD2; V: TRBV28; J: TRBJ2-3; size: -; CDR3: CASRDGGATDTQYF; DNA: TGTGCCAGCAGGGACGGGGGGGCCACAGATACGCAGTATTTT